A selection of T cell receptor beta chains follows, all from one sample in a study of type 1 and type 2 diabetes patients. MiXCR was run by TCRdb on the multiplex PCR reads, yielding one entry per CDR3 protein. The repertoire holds 250,000 or so distinct CDR3 sequences, with roughly 50% as singletons. Sequencing was performed on peripheral blood mononuclear cells (PBMCs). The receptors come from a man between 18 and 29 years old with type 2 diabetes. Each CDR3 is given with its conserved first and last residue. A D gene is named only where the DNA matches it firmly. Clone size, where shown, is once, few, many, or a class for clones that have expanded.

>.|16|TRBJ1-2|.|TRBV4-3
CASSLWTDTLYGGYTF
TGCGCCAGCAGTCTATGGACGGATACCCTCTATGGCGGCTACACCTTC
>many|12|TRBJ2-7|.|TRBV10-3
CAIGDGPYEQYF
TGTGCCATCGGAGACGGCCCCTACGAGCAGTACTTC
>.|12|TRBJ1-2|.|TRBV6-5
CASSGGTNGYTF
TGTGCCAGCAGTGGGGGGACCAATGGCTACACCTTC
>.|14|TRBJ1-4|.|TRBV7-8
CASSLAYASEKLFF
TGTGCCAGCAGCTTAGCATACGCCAGTGAAAAACTGTTTTTT
>few|12|TRBJ1-2|TRBD1|TRBV6-6
CASRATGDGYTF
TGTGCCAGCAGAGCTACAGGGGATGGCTACACCTTC
>.|15|TRBJ2-7|TRBD2|TRBV2
CASRNRASGSYEQYF
TGTGCCAGCAGAAATCGGGCTAGCGGAAGCTACGAGCAGTACTTC
>once|13|TRBJ2-7|TRBD2|TRBV10-2
CASSETGGYEQYF
TGCGCCAGCAGTGAAACGGGGGGCTACGAGCAGTACTTC
>once|15|TRBJ2-1|TRBD2|TRBV19
CASSVSGTGHNEQFF
TGTGCCAGTAGTGTCAGCGGGACGGGTCACAATGAGCAGTTCTTC
>few|14|TRBJ2-4|.|TRBV2
CASSGIEDKNIQYF
TGTGCCAGCAGTGGGATAGAAGACAAAAACATTCAGTACTTC
>.|14|TRBJ1-1|.|TRBV28
CASHTGGRVTEAFF
TGTGCCAGCCATACGGGGGGGCGAGTCACTGAAGCTTTCTTT
>.|13|TRBJ2-7|.|TRBV7-2
CASSSDGFYEQYF
TGTGCCAGCAGCTCGGACGGGTTCTACGAGCAGTACTTC
>.|15|TRBJ1-4|.|TRBV19
CASSISGSTNEKLFF
TGTGCCAGTAGTATCTCCGGCTCAACTAATGAAAAACTGTTTTTT
>once|14|TRBJ2-5|.|TRBV30
CAWRALWAGETQYF
TGTGCCTGGAGGGCGCTTTGGGCAGGAGAGACCCAGTACTTC
>few|14|TRBJ2-7|.|TRBV12-5
CASGFGRTVYEQYF
TGTGCTAGTGGTTTTGGCCGGACAGTTTACGAGCAGTACTTC
>.|16|TRBJ2-1|TRBD2|TRBV10-3
CAISEGTSGTYNEQFF
TGTGCCATCAGTGAGGGGACTAGCGGGACGTACAATGAGCAGTTCTTC
>few|16|TRBJ2-2|TRBD1|TRBV2
CASSGFRGLITGELFF
TGTGCCAGCAGTGGTTTCAGGGGGCTAATAACCGGGGAGCTGTTTTTT
>.|16|TRBJ1-2|.|TRBV12-3/TRBV12-4
CASSFSPQGANYGYTF
TGTGCCAGCAGCTTCAGCCCACAAGGGGCTAACTATGGCTACACCTTC
>few|17|TRBJ2-5|TRBD2|TRBV7-2
CASSSSGLAGVGETQYF
TGTGCCAGCAGCTCCAGCGGACTAGCGGGAGTGGGTGAGACCCAGTACTTC
>once|17|TRBJ2-2|TRBD2|TRBV4-1
CASSHGTSGRNTGELFF
TGCGCCAGCAGCCATGGGACTAGCGGGAGGAACACCGGGGAGCTGTTTTTT
>.|15|TRBJ2-3|.|TRBV20-1
CSARGGWGITDTQYF
TGCAGTGCTAGAGGAGGGTGGGGAATCACAGATACGCAGTATTTT
>few|12|TRBJ1-2|.|TRBV28
CASSGVGYGYTF
TGTGCCAGCAGTGGAGTTGGCTATGGCTACACCTTC
>.|17|TRBJ1-5|.|TRBV20-1
CSARPPSRADSNQPQHF
TGCAGTGCTAGACCCCCCTCGAGGGCTGATAGCAATCAGCCCCAGCATTTT
>.|16|TRBJ2-3|TRBD2|TRBV27
CASSLSPGLAGDTQYF
TGTGCCAGCAGTTTATCGCCGGGACTAGCGGGGGATACGCAGTATTTT